The sequence of this T cell receptor beta chain was determined in a study of blood T cell repertoires in COVID-19. Trimming pared 5 bases from V and 6 bases from J, leaving 5 bases between. CDR3 length: 11 residues. Germline V gene lookup returns CDR1 MGHRA and CDR2 YSYEKL. The repertoire was sequenced with immunoSEQ multiplex PCR; TCRdb's copy has only in-frame clones and lacks some. The sample lists roughly 200,000 clones; over 85% were seen once. Sequencing used PBMCs or T cells enriched from blood (not recorded which). The chain has TRBV4-1 and TRBJ2-1; the D is unclear. The receptor was derived from a woman aged 30 to 39 with acute COVID-19. CDR3 bases: TGCGCCAGCAGCTTCGGCAATGAGCAGTTCTTC. Translating gives CASSFGNEQFF.